The present TCR beta chain was sequenced within a study of blood T cell repertoires in COVID-19. As for the study in general: Material from acute and convalescent COVID-19 was sourced from the United States, Italy and Spain. Sources were T cells, B-cell-depleted T cells, or PBMCs; the material itself was cDNA or gDNA.

This CDR3 is 18 amino acids long. V trimming: 5 bases; J trimming: 7 bases; junction bases outside the gene matches: 11. Germline lookup yields CDR1 LNHDA and CDR2 SQIVND (reference sequence). In the original processing: Nucleated cell number was recorded as an estimate derived from reference gene primer amplification. Libraries were prepared by immunoSEQ multiplex PCR; TCRdb keeps only in-frame clonotypes and omits some of them. D and trimming were read from the DNA, whereas the V and J calls and clone size are those reported in that table. The data hold more than 140,000 clones, with around four fifths observed a single time.

Material for sequencing was peripheral blood. This chain joins TRBV19 and TRBJ2-1; 16 bases map to TRBD2. The receptor was derived from a human donor in a cohort sampled during active COVID-19. CDR3 protein: CASSHPGLAGGPLNEQFF. The CDR3, as DNA: TGTGCCAGTAGTCATCCGGGACTAGCGGGAGGGCCACTAAATGAGCAGTTCTTC. Supplemented by reference TRBV19 and TRBJ2-1, the full variable domain reads DGGITQSPKYLFRKEGQNVTLSCEQNLNHDAMYWYRQDPGQGLRLIYYSQIVNDFQKGDIAEGYSVSREKKESFPLTVTSAQKNPTAFYLCASSHPGLAGGPLNEQFFGPGTRLTVL.